The 10 T cell receptor beta chains presented below share a single source sample, sequenced in a study of identical twins (dated by TCRdb to 2016 to 2018). Libraries were made using 5' RACE. TCRdb shows the sequencer as Illumina HiSeq 2000. The raw public reads went through TCRdb reprocessing: fastp at Q25, MiXCR clone calling, in-frame beta chains kept. Duplicate CDR3 protein sequences are folded into a single record with the most common DNA and genes. Here the sample has 500,000 to 700,000 distinct CDR3 sequences; roughly 6.6% occur a single time. Of the sample, 1.6% falls within the top ten clones. The data also belong to a second study, concerning yellow fever vaccine responses in identical twins.

Sequencing input: PBMCs. The receptors derive from a woman younger than 30 in good health.

This clonotype was picked up a small number of times. The chain combines TRBV3-1 with TRBJ2-2; D gene uncertain. The germline V and J ends were trimmed by 0 bases and 6 bases, with 8 bases remaining between them. CDR3 length: 14 residues. Per germline, CDR1 LGHDT and CDR2 YNNKEL (reference sequence). The CDR3 sequence is CASSQDSISGELFF. The CDR3 region has the DNA TGTGCCAGCAGCCAAGATTCCATCTCCGGGGAGCTGTTTTTT.

The table lists this clonotype with many counts. The V and J genes are TRBV12-3 or TRBV12-4 and TRBJ2-1, with TRBD1 as a possible D gene (5 bases). This CDR3 contains 13 residues. Trimming pared 4 bases from V and 6 bases from J, leaving 10 bases between. CDR3 sequence: CASSSTAINEQFF. CDR3 coding DNA: TGTGCCAGCAGTTCGACAGCAATCAATGAGCAGTTCTTC.

This clonotype was counted a few times. The chain uses TRBV11-2 and TRBJ2-2, with D possibly being TRBD1 or TRBD2 (6 bases each). Germline lookup yields CDR1 SGHAT and CDR2 FQNNGV. This CDR3 is 17 amino acids long. Trimming pared 7 bases from V and 5 bases from J, leaving 23 bases between. The CDR3 DNA reads TGTGCCAGCACCCTAAAGGGGGGTGGGGCCCCTACCGGGGAGCTGTTTTTT. It codes for CASTLKGGGAPTGELFF.

The table lists this clonotype with a few counts. The CDR3 DNA sequence: TGTGCCAGCAGCCCCCCCCCTAGGGTTGCCTACAATGAGCAGTTCTTC. Translating gives CASSPPPRVAYNEQFF. The rearrangement joins TRBV12-3 or TRBV12-4 to TRBJ2-1; D is unclear. The CDR3 length is 16 residues. The germline V and J ends were trimmed by 6 bases and 2 bases, with 17 bases remaining between them.

This clonotype turned up a few times. The chain uses TRBV20-1 and TRBJ2-1, with TRBD2 as a possible D gene (7 bases). CDR3 size: 16 residues. The V gene lost 3 bases and the J gene lost 5 bases, with 20 bases spanning the gap. Germline assignment: CDR1 DFQATT and CDR2 SNEGSKA (reference sequence). CDR3 region: CSASDLRGGPDNEQFF. CDR3 nucleotide sequence: TGCAGTGCTAGTGACTTGAGGGGGGGGCCAGACAATGAGCAGTTCTTC.

This clonotype was seen many times. V usage is TRBV5-6 and J usage is TRBJ1-2, with no clear D. The V and J ends lost 0 bases and 7 bases respectively, with 10 bases between them. CDR1 is SGHDT, CDR2 YYEEEE, per germline. This CDR3 spans 13 amino acids. In DNA form, the CDR3 reads TGTGCCAGCAGCTTGGATACCGGGGTTGGCTACACCTTC. Its translation is CASSLDTGVGYTF.

The chain uses TRBV10-2 and TRBJ1-1; TRBD1 aligns across 7 bases. J lost 0 bases, V lost 6 bases, and 7 bases had no gene match. The CDR3 runs 15 residues. Per germline, CDR1 WSHSY and CDR2 SAAADI. Here the CDR3 reads CASRKQGPLNTEAFF. The CDR3 DNA reads as TGCGCCAGCAGAAAACAGGGGCCCTTGAACACTGAAGCTTTCTTT.

As to this clonotype: This may be a read error: a much more frequent sequence differs by one nucleotide. The chain links TRBV28 to TRBJ2-2; 7 bases align to TRBD1. V trimming: 6 bases; J trimming: 5 bases; junction bases outside the gene matches: 12. This CDR3 contains 16 residues. CDR1 MDHEN and CDR2 SYDVKM come from the germline V gene. CDR3 sequence: CASRAHVTGRTGELFF. DNA for the CDR3: TGTGCCAGCAGGGCACATGTGACAGGGCGAACCGGGGAGCTGTTTTTT.

This clonotype was found many times. The chain has TRBV12-3 or TRBV12-4 and TRBJ1-5; D remains unclear. Trimming left V 3 bases short and J 2 bases short, with 8 bases between. The CDR3 covers 14 residues. The CDR3 here is CASSFRVGNQPQHF. In DNA, the CDR3 is TGTGCCAGCAGTTTTCGGGTGGGCAATCAGCCCCAGCATTTT.

In this sample, this clonotype turned up a few times. The chain combines TRBV15 with TRBJ2-7; D perhaps matches TRBD1 (5 bases). Germline CDR1 reads LNHNV; CDR2 reads YYDKDF (reference sequence). The CDR3 is made up of 17 amino acids. V lost 0 bases and J lost 4, with 19 bases in between. The CDR3 region has the DNA TGTGCCACCAGCAGAGATGGTGTTACAGGAAATATTTACGAGCAGTACTTC. It codes for CATSRDGVTGNIYEQYF.